This T cell receptor (beta chain) was sequenced for a study of T-cell reconstitution after alpha-beta-depleted transplantation in children. General observations from the study: Several hundred expanded graft clones reportedly were the source of alpha-beta T cells about two months after transplant.

The table lists this clonotype with many counts. Its specificity is unknown. CDR3 size: 14 residues. CDR1 is SGHTA, CDR2 FQGNSA, per germline. Trimming cost V 1 base and J 3 bases, with 7 bases left between them. For TCRbeta, the library was prepared with unique molecular identifiers. TCRdb re-called the PCR reads with MiXCR, one entry per CDR3 protein. The table lists hundreds of thousands of distinct CDR3 sequences, around 10% of them singletons. The sequence was obtained from a boy younger than two with acute myeloid leukemia, due to receive a stem cell transplant. The source material was PBMCs, sampled before TCRalphabeta/CD19-depleted stem cell transplant. The chain is built from TRBV7-2 and TRBJ2-1, with D hard to call. The CDR3 bases are TGTGCCAGCAGCTTAGAAATCGGCTACAATGAGCAGTTCTTC. This encodes CASSLEIGYNEQFF.